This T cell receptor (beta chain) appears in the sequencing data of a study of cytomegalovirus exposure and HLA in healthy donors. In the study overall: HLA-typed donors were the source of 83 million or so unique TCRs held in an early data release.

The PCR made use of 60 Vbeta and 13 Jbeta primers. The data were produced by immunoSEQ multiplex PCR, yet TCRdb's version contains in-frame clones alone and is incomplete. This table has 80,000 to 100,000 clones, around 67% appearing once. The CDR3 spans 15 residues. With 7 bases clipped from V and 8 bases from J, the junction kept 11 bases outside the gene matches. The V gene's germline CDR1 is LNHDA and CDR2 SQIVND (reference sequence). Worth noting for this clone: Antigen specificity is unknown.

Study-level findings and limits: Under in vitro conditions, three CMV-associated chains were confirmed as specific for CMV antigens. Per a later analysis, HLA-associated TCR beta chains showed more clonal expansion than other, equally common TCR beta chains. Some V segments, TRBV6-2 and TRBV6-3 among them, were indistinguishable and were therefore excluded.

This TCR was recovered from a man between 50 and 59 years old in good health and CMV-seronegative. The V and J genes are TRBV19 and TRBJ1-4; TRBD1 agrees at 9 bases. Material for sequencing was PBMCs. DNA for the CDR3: TGTGCCAGTAAAAAAACAGGGGGCGGATTCGAAAAACTGTTTTTT. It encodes CASKKTGGGFEKLFF. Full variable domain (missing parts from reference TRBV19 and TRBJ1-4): DGGITQSPKYLFRKEGQNVTLSCEQNLNHDAMYWYRQDPGQGLRLIYYSQIVNDFQKGDIAEGYSVSREKKESFPLTVTSAQKNPTAFYLCASKKTGGGFEKLFFGSGTQLSVL.